The rows below give T cell receptor beta chains drawn from one sample of a study of CD8 T cells in Susac syndrome. A single record per CDR3 protein comes from TCRdb applying MiXCR to the immunoSEQ multiplex PCR reads. The sample has roughly 190,000 distinct CDR3 sequences, almost 96% seen once. Sequenced material: CD4+ T cells from PBMCs. These receptors came from a human donor with Susac syndrome. CDR3s include the opening cysteine and the closing phenylalanine or tryptophan. The order of the fields is J gene, V gene, D gene, clone size, CDR3 length, CDR3 protein, CDR3 DNA. D genes are given only for firm matches. Expanded clones get a size class; other rows say once, few or many, or leave the size out.

>TRBJ1-1|TRBV30|-|-|14
CACNPGVANTEAFF
TGTGCCTGTAACCCAGGGGTCGCGAACACTGAAGCTTTCTTT
>TRBJ2-7|TRBV3-1|TRBD1|-|15
CASSPGDSRSYEQYF
TGTGCCAGCAGCCCCGGGGACAGCAGATCCTACGAGCAGTACTTC
>TRBJ2-3|TRBV12-5|-|-|14
CASGLARAPDTQYF
TGTGCTAGTGGTTTGGCCAGGGCACCAGATACGCAGTATTTT
>TRBJ2-7|TRBV30|-|-|13
CAWTGPMSYEQYF
TGTGCCTGGACGGGTCCTATGTCCTACGAGCAGTACTTC
>TRBJ2-1|TRBV3-1|-|once|15
CASSQEGQPYNEQFF
TGTGCCAGCAGCCAGGAGGGACAGCCATACAATGAGCAGTTCTTC
>TRBJ2-7|TRBV5-4|TRBD2|few|14
CATSREGLVYEQYF
TGTGCCACCTCCCGGGAGGGGCTCGTCTACGAGCAGTACTTC
>TRBJ2-5|TRBV30|TRBD1|-|15
CAWDLGGGYQETQYF
TGTGCCTGGGATCTAGGGGGCGGGTACCAAGAGACCCAGTACTTC
>TRBJ1-6|TRBV5-1|TRBD1|-|14
CASRRDRVDSPLHF
TGCGCCAGCAGGCGGGACAGGGTGGATTCACCCCTCCACTTT
>TRBJ1-1|TRBV19|-|-|14
CASSKDRENTEAFF
TGTGCCAGTAGTAAAGACCGGGAGAACACTGAAGCTTTCTTT
>TRBJ1-2|TRBV5-4|-|-|13
CASSLAAGYGYTF
TGTGCCAGCAGCTTGGCGGCAGGGTATGGCTACACCTTC
>TRBJ1-1|TRBV7-2|-|-|15
CASSPQRGYNTEAFF
TGTGCCAGCAGCCCCCAGAGGGGCTATAACACTGAAGCTTTCTTT
>TRBJ2-3|TRBV13|-|-|18
CASSLGGRTVPSTDTQYF
TGTGCCAGCAGCTTAGGAGGGCGGACAGTACCTAGCACAGATACGCAGTATTTT
>TRBJ2-7|TRBV30|TRBD1|-|16
CAWHPPLTGNNYEQYF
TGTGCCTGGCACCCTCCTCTGACAGGGAATAACTACGAGCAGTACTTC
>TRBJ2-7|TRBV3-1|-|-|13
CASSHRTFYEQYF
TGTGCCAGCAGCCACAGGACGTTCTACGAGCAGTACTTC
>TRBJ1-6|TRBV29-1|-|-|13
CSVATGPNSPLHF
TGCAGCGTTGCTACAGGGCCTAATTCACCCCTCCACTTT
>TRBJ1-4|TRBV20-1|-|-|14
CSATWTATNEKLFF
TGCAGTGCTACGTGGACAGCAACTAATGAAAAACTGTTTTTT
>TRBJ2-3|TRBV10-1|-|-|13
CASTWGAGYTQYF
TGCGCCAGCACCTGGGGGGCCGGGTATACGCAGTATTTT
>TRBJ1-1|TRBV28|-|-|14
CASSLSSRNTEAFF
TGTGCCAGCAGTTTATCCAGCAGGAACACTGAAGCTTTCTTT
>TRBJ1-2|TRBV4-1|TRBD1|-|14
CASSHPGTGFGYTF
TGCGCCAGCAGCCACCCCGGGACAGGGTTTGGCTACACCTTC
>TRBJ2-3|TRBV14|TRBD2|-|15
CASGRTSGGTDTQYF
TGTGCCAGCGGAAGGACTAGCGGGGGCACAGATACGCAGTATTTT
>TRBJ1-2|TRBV5-1|TRBD1|-|15
CASSFPGQGAYGYTF
TGCGCCAGCAGCTTTCCGGGACAGGGGGCCTATGGCTACACCTTC
>TRBJ2-1|TRBV30|TRBD2|-|15
CAWSPVSGGFNEQFF
TGTGCCTGGAGCCCAGTCAGCGGGGGATTCAATGAGCAGTTCTTC
>TRBJ2-7|TRBV4-3|-|-|13
CASVGLYRGEQYF
TGCGCCAGCGTTGGGCTTTATCGAGGCGAGCAGTACTTC
>TRBJ1-2|TRBV9|-|once|15
CASSVGGEAYYGYTF
TGTGCCAGCAGCGTAGGGGGGGAAGCTTACTATGGCTACACCTTC
>TRBJ1-1|TRBV7-9|-|-|17
CASSLRQGREIDTEAFF
TGTGCCAGCAGCCTCCGTCAGGGCAGGGAGATTGACACTGAAGCTTTCTTT
>TRBJ2-5|TRBV29-1|TRBD2|-|15
CSVGSLAGGRETQYF
TGCAGCGTAGGGTCCTTAGCGGGGGGGCGAGAGACCCAGTACTTC
>TRBJ1-2|TRBV27|-|-|13
CASRNTANYGYTF
TGTGCCAGCAGAAACACCGCCAACTATGGCTACACCTTC
>TRBJ2-1|TRBV29-1|TRBD2|-|17
CSAWTSGGSLSYNEQFF
TGCAGCGCCTGGACTAGCGGGGGGTCACTATCCTACAATGAGCAGTTCTTC
>TRBJ2-5|TRBV5-1|-|-|16
CASSLRSGTAQETQYF
TGCGCCAGCAGCTTGAGGAGCGGGACAGCACAAGAGACCCAGTACTTC
>TRBJ2-3|TRBV14|-|once|16
CASSHWDRLGPDTQYF
TGTGCCAGCAGCCATTGGGACCGCCTAGGCCCAGATACGCAGTATTTT
>TRBJ2-3|TRBV20-1|-|-|13
CSARSVGTDTQYF
TGCAGTGCTAGATCCGTGGGGACAGATACGCAGTATTTT
>TRBJ2-7|TRBV4-1|-|-|15
CASSQNRGGPYEQYF
TGCGCCAGCAGCCAGAACAGGGGGGGACCCTACGAGCAGTACTTC
>TRBJ2-7|TRBV20-1|-|-|11
CSARTGYEQYF
TGCAGTGCTAGGACGGGGTACGAGCAGTACTTC
>TRBJ1-1|TRBV27|-|-|15
CASSSLQGLGTEAFF
TGTGCCAGCAGTTCCCTACAGGGTTTGGGCACTGAAGCTTTCTTT
>TRBJ2-6|TRBV30|-|-|13
CAWRVSGANVLTF
TGTGCCTGGCGGGTCTCTGGGGCCAACGTCCTGACTTTC
>TRBJ2-1|TRBV20-1|TRBD2|-|15
CSARLLTSGRNEQFF
TGCAGTGCTAGACTCTTAACTAGCGGACGAAATGAGCAGTTCTTC
>TRBJ2-7|TRBV12-3/TRBV12-4|TRBD2|-|16
CASSHRGAGGIYEQYF
TGTGCCAGCAGCCACCGTGGAGCGGGGGGTATCTACGAGCAGTACTTC
>TRBJ2-4|TRBV12-3/TRBV12-4|-|-|17
CASSLEVGGFGKNIQYF
TGTGCCAGCAGTTTAGAAGTTGGGGGCTTCGGCAAAAACATTCAGTACTTC
>TRBJ2-1|TRBV28|TRBD2|-|16
CASSPRSGGTYNEQFF
TGTGCCAGCAGTCCACGGAGCGGGGGGACCTACAATGAGCAGTTCTTC
>TRBJ1-1|TRBV15|-|-|14
CATSRPTGNTEAFF
TGTGCCACCAGCAGACCCACAGGGAACACTGAAGCTTTCTTT
>TRBJ2-2|TRBV30|-|-|13
CAWSVRGTGELFF
TGTGCCTGGAGTGTACGTGGGACCGGGGAGCTGTTTTTT
>TRBJ1-1|TRBV7-3|-|-|14
CASSLSPTVTEAFF
TGTGCCAGCAGCTTATCACCGACCGTCACTGAAGCTTTCTTT
>TRBJ1-5|TRBV7-9|TRBD1|-|19
CASSPGAGTGSYSNQPQHF
TGTGCCAGCAGCCCCGGGGCGGGGACAGGGTCATATAGCAATCAGCCCCAGCATTTT
>TRBJ2-1|TRBV25-1|-|-|15
CASSRRGSSYNEQFF
TGTGCCAGCAGCCGGCGGGGTAGCTCCTACAATGAGCAGTTCTTC
>TRBJ2-1|TRBV18|-|-|16
CASSPVEGRAGNEQFF
TGTGCCAGCTCACCGGTAGAGGGACGGGCGGGAAATGAGCAGTTCTTC
>TRBJ2-6|TRBV25-1|-|-|15
CASSALGTGANVLTF
TGTGCCAGCAGTGCGTTAGGGACTGGGGCCAACGTCCTGACTTTC
>TRBJ2-2|TRBV29-1|TRBD1|-|16
CSVAPTGGFNTGELFF
TGCAGCGTTGCCCCGACAGGGGGCTTCAACACCGGGGAGCTGTTTTTT
>TRBJ2-5|TRBV20-1|TRBD1|-|16
CSARSSSGQVLETQYF
TGCAGTGCTAGGTCTTCGTCCGGACAGGTTCTCGAGACCCAGTACTTC
>TRBJ2-1|TRBV2|-|-|12
CASSGDVSGQFF
TGTGCCAGCAGTGGGGACGTCTCGGGGCAGTTCTTC
>TRBJ1-2|TRBV12-3/TRBV12-4|-|-|14
CASTSDLSGFGYTF
TGTGCCAGCACCAGCGACCTTTCGGGGTTTGGCTACACCTTC
>TRBJ2-3|TRBV19|-|-|16
CASSIGRGPDEDTQYF
TGTGCCAGTAGTATCGGGCGGGGGCCTGACGAAGATACGCAGTATTTT
>TRBJ1-2|TRBV5-6|-|-|13
CASSWTVSYGYTF
TGTGCCAGCAGCTGGACAGTCTCCTATGGCTACACCTTC
>TRBJ1-5|TRBV23-1|-|-|17
CASSLTLRAARNQPQHF
TGCGCCAGCAGCCTCACACTACGAGCGGCTCGCAATCAGCCCCAGCATTTT
>TRBJ1-1|TRBV12-3/TRBV12-4|-|-|14
CASSLRQLNTEAFF
TGTGCCAGCAGTTTGAGGCAACTGAACACTGAAGCTTTCTTT
>TRBJ2-7|TRBV10-3|-|-|12
CAIRDRSYEQYF
TGTGCCATCAGGGACCGGTCCTACGAGCAGTACTTC
>TRBJ2-5|TRBV29-1|-|-|14
CSVEGGDSQETQYF
TGCAGCGTTGAAGGGGGGGACTCCCAAGAGACCCAGTACTTC
>TRBJ1-5|TRBV11-2|-|-|14
CASSLSAGSQPQHF
TGTGCCAGCAGCTTATCGGCCGGGAGTCAGCCCCAGCATTTT
>TRBJ2-5|TRBV28|-|-|12
CASRSRGETQYF
TGTGCCAGCAGATCCCGTGGGGAGACCCAGTACTTC
>TRBJ2-2|TRBV20-1|TRBD2|-|16
CSAYRWRGVETGELFF
TGCAGTGCCTACCGCTGGCGGGGGGTGGAGACCGGGGAGCTGTTTTTT